One sample yielded the 8 T cell receptor beta chains listed below, sequenced in a study of cytomegalovirus exposure and HLA in healthy donors. In the PCR, 60 Vbeta and 13 Jbeta primers were used. Measured with immunoSEQ multiplex PCR; TCRdb has only the in-frame clones, and not every one. The sample has around 100,000 clones; approximately 89% are singletons. The sequenced sample consisted of PBMCs. The origin of the receptors is a man aged 30-40 years in good health and CMV-seronegative.

The chain combines TRBV6-4 with TRBJ1-1, with D possibly TRBD1 on 5 matching bases. Germline lookup yields CDR1 MRHNA and CDR2 SNTAGT. The CDR3 extends over 15 amino acids. The germline V and J ends were trimmed by 7 bases and 3 bases, with 18 bases remaining between them. The CDR3 DNA reads as TGTGCCAGCACCGAGACAGCCCTTAGACACACTGAAGCTTTCTTT. Its protein is CASTETALRHTEAFF.

This clone was detected a few times. The chain recombines TRBV9 with TRBJ1-1; TRBD1 agrees at 8 bases. Looked up from germline, CDR1 is SGDLS and CDR2 is YYNGEE. V lost 0 bases and J lost 11; bases outside the gene matches: 6. This CDR3 is 13 amino acids long. In DNA form, the CDR3 reads TGTGCCAGCAGCGTAGGGACAGGGAGTCGTGCTTTCTTT. It is translated as CASSVGTGSRAFF.

The chain has TRBV5-4 and TRBJ2-2; 7 bases agree with TRBD1. Trimming cost V 4 bases and J 0 bases; bases outside gene matches: 6. Germline CDR1 is SGHNT and CDR2 is YYREEE (reference sequence). This CDR3 has 16 residues. The CDR3 here is CASSPTDRANTGELFF. The CDR3 coding sequence is TGTGCCAGCAGCCCGACCGACAGGGCGAACACCGGGGAGCTGTTTTTT.

The chain has TRBV10-1 and TRBJ2-1; 8 nucleotides agree with TRBD2. Unmatched junction bases numbered 5, after V lost 0 bases and J lost 4 bases. Germline V lookup: CDR1 WNHNN, CDR2 SYGVQD (reference sequence). The CDR3 extends over 16 amino acids. CDR3 region: CASSESLLAAYNEQFF. The CDR3 DNA is TGCGCCAGCAGTGAGTCGTTACTAGCGGCTTACAATGAGCAGTTCTTC.

The chain employs TRBV4-3 and TRBJ2-1, with no clear D. Trimming stripped 4 bases from V and 3 bases from J, with 13 bases between. This CDR3 is built from 15 residues. CDR1 and CDR2 (germline): LGHNA, YSLEER. The CDR3 spells CASSPYQVLYNEQFF. The CDR3 nucleotides read TGCGCCAGCAGCCCCTATCAGGTTCTCTACAATGAGCAGTTCTTC.

The rearrangement links TRBV7-3 to TRBJ2-2; 11 bases map to TRBD1. The CDR3 is 16 residues long. With V trimmed by 4 bases and J by 3 bases, 4 bases remained unmatched. The germline V gene has CDR1 SGHTA and CDR2 FQGTGA. Written as DNA, the CDR3 is TGTGCCAGCAGCTCTCGGACAGGGGGCGACACCGGGGAGCTGTTTTTT. Its translation is CASSSRTGGDTGELFF.

The chain uses TRBV7-9 and TRBJ2-7; D remains unclear. Per the germline V gene, CDR1 is SEHNR and CDR2 is FQNEAQ (reference sequence). Trimming took 1 base from V and 1 from J, leaving 8 bases between them. This CDR3 is built from 14 residues. The chain's CDR3 is CASSLERQSYEQYF. In DNA, the CDR3 is TGTGCCAGCAGCTTAGAACGCCAGTCCTACGAGCAGTACTTC. Drawing the rest from reference TRBV7-9 and TRBJ2-7, the complete variable domain is DTGVSQNPRHKITKRGQNVTFRCDPISEHNRLYWYRQTLGQGPEFLTYFQNEAQLEKSRLLSDRFSAERPKGSFSTLEIQRTEQGDSAMYLCASSLERQSYEQYFGPGTRLTVT.

The chain combines TRBV11-3 with TRBJ2-7; TRBD1 matches 9 bases. The CDR3 covers 15 residues. Trimming removed 5 bases from V and 0 bases from J; junction bases left unmatched: 5. The germline gives CDR1 SGHNT, CDR2 YENEEA. The CDR3 nucleotides are TGTGCCAGCAGCCCGGGGACAGGGAGCTCCTACGAGCAGTACTTC. This translates into CASSPGTGSSYEQYF.